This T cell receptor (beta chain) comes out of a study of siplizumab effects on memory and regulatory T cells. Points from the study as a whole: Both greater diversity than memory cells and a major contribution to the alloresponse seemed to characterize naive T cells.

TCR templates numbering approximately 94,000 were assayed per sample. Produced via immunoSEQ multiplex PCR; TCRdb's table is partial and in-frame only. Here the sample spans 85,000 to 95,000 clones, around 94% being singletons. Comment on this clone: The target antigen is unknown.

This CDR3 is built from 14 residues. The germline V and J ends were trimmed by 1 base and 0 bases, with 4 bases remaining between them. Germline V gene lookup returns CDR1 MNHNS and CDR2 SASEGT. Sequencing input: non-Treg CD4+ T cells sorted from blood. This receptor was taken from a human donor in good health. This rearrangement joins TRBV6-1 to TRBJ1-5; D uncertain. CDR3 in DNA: TGTGCCAGCAGTGAAGGTTATAGCAATCAGCCCCAGCATTTT. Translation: CASSEGYSNQPQHF.